This T cell receptor (beta chain) derives from a study of blood T cell repertoires in COVID-19. About the research overall: Specimens from acute and convalescent COVID-19 originated in the United States, Italy and Spain. T cells, B-cell-depleted T cells, or PBMCs provided the cDNA or gDNA that served as material.

The authors' processing: Reference gene primers were amplified, and this amplification served to estimate nucleated cell counts. TCRdb's table, derived via immunoSEQ multiplex PCR, lists solely in-frame clones and lacks some. V and J calls and clone size are copied from that table; D and trimming were computed from the DNA. This table has around 68,000 clones, 75% to 90% appearing once. CDR1 LNHDA and CDR2 SQIVND come from the germline V gene (reference sequence). The length of the CDR3 is 14 residues. With 7 bases removed from V and 6 bases from J, the gap between germline ends came to 15 bases. The sequencing sample was made of peripheral blood. The origin of this receptor is a man between 45 and 60 years old with active COVID-19. V gene TRBV19 combines with J gene TRBJ1-4, with D uncertain. The CDR3 coding sequence is TGTGCCAGTACCCAAACCATTCGGGATGAAAAACTGTTTTTT. Translated, it gives CASTQTIRDEKLFF.